The 14 T cell receptor beta chains listed next were all sequenced from one sample in a study of OX40 agonist ivuxolimab in advanced cancers. The data were produced by immunoSEQ multiplex PCR, yet TCRdb's version contains in-frame clones alone and is incomplete. In the table there are under 70,000 clones, approximately 86% of which are singletons. The material was CD4+ or CD8+ T cells sorted from blood, obtained in a trial of the OX40 agonist ivuxolimab. The receptors come from an adult with an advanced solid tumor such as melanoma, head and neck, liver or kidney cancer.

The chain carries TRBV13 and TRBJ2-7; TRBD2 agrees at 9 bases. The CDR3 is 17 amino acids. Trimming cost V 0 bases and J 5 bases; bases outside gene matches: 11. The germline V gene encodes CDR1 PRHDT and CDR2 FYEKMQ (reference sequence). The CDR3: CASSLGWTSASGDEQYF. DNA for the CDR3: TGTGCCAGCAGCTTAGGTTGGACTAGCGCATCGGGGGACGAGCAGTACTTC.

The chain uses TRBV6-5 and TRBJ2-7; 7 bases match TRBD2. The J segment lost 7 bases and the V segment lost 5 bases, leaving 14 bases of the junction unmatched. Germline CDR1 is MNHEY and CDR2 is SVGAGI. The CDR3 extends over 15 amino acids. The CDR3 loop reads CASSALAGLGSEQYF. The CDR3 DNA follows: TGTGCCAGCAGTGCCCTCGCCGGACTAGGATCGGAGCAGTACTTC.

This clone has a handful of counts. The chain employs TRBV6-6 and TRBJ1-1, with a tentative D call TRBD1 (5 bases). CDR3 length equals 12 residues. V lost 6 bases to trimming and J lost 6 bases, with 11 bases between them. In germline, CDR1 is MNHNY, CDR2 SVGAGI (reference sequence). In nucleotides, the CDR3 is TGTGCCAGCAGACCACTAGGGGCTGAAGCTTTCTTT. Protein product: CASRPLGAEAFF.

The chain joins TRBV12-5 to TRBJ1-1; possible D gene TRBD1, 5 bases. This CDR3 contains 13 residues. Deletions cut 7 bases from V and 4 bases from J, with 13 bases between. CDR1 LGHNT and CDR2 FRNRAP come from the germline V gene. The CDR3 loop reads CASALVGGTEAFF. CDR3 coding DNA: TGTGCTAGTGCCCTGGTGGGGGGCACTGAAGCTTTCTTT. The full variable domain, in which reference TRBV12-5 and TRBJ1-1 provide the parts outside the CDR3, is DARVTQTPRHKVTEMGQEVTMRCQPILGHNTVFWYRQTMMQGLELLAYFRNRAPLDDSGMPKDRFSAEMPDATLATLKIQPSEPRDSAVYFCASALVGGTEAFFGQGTRLTVV.

This chain links TRBV7-3 with TRBJ2-2; D is unclear. The CDR3 has 13 amino acids. CDR1 and CDR2 from the germline V gene are SGHTA and FQGTGA. V shed 5 bases and J shed 5 bases, with 9 bases lying between them. In DNA, the CDR3 is TGTGCCAGCAGCCTTACAGAAACCGGGGAGCTGTTTTTT. Its protein product is CASSLTETGELFF.

This clone was counted once. This chain connects TRBV7-6 to TRBJ1-1; possibly TRBD1 for D (6 bases). The CDR3 has 15 residues. Germline V gene data show CDR1 as SGHVS and CDR2 as FNYEAQ. Trimming removed 7 bases from V and 1 base from J, with 16 bases in between. The CDR3, as DNA: TGTGCCAGCACCCCAAGTTACAGGGCGAACACTGAAGCTTTCTTT. This encodes CASTPSYRANTEAFF.

The rearrangement links TRBV2 to TRBJ1-4; D gene uncertain. This CDR3 has 16 residues. V lost 5 bases to trimming and J lost 1 base, with 14 bases between them. The germline V gene encodes CDR1 SNHLY and CDR2 FYNNEI. CDR3 loop: CASSTVAEGTNEKLFF. CDR3 nucleotides: TGTGCCAGCAGTACTGTAGCGGAAGGAACTAATGAAAAACTGTTTTTT.

This rearrangement joins TRBV27 to TRBJ2-7; 11 bases are shared with TRBD2. This CDR3 has 14 residues. CDR1 and CDR2 from the germline V gene are MNHEY and SMNVEV (reference sequence). V trimming: 6 bases; J trimming: 6 bases; junction bases outside the gene matches: 7. The CDR3 sequence: CASSLAGGPGEQYF. The DNA for the CDR3 is TGTGCCAGCAGCCTAGCGGGGGGCCCTGGCGAGCAGTACTTC.

This clone was picked up one time. This chain uses TRBV9 with TRBJ2-1; D might be TRBD1 or TRBD2, each matching 5 bases. Germline CDR1 reads SGDLS; CDR2 reads YYNGEE. V lost 5 bases to trimming and J lost 5 bases, with 11 bases between them. This CDR3 spans 13 amino acids. The CDR3 coding sequence is TGTGCCAGCAGATGGGACGCCGACAATGAGCAGTTCTTC. The encoded protein is CASRWDADNEQFF.

The chain is built from TRBV7-9 and TRBJ1-1, with D hard to call. Germline-derived CDR1 and CDR2 are SEHNR and FQNEAQ (reference sequence). The CDR3 length is 12 residues. V lost 11 bases, J lost 6 bases, and 16 bases lay in between. The CDR3 region has the DNA TGTGCCGTAGGAGACCTGTCCTCTGAAGCTTTCTTT. This translates into CAVGDLSSEAFF. Filled out from reference TRBV7-9 and TRBJ1-1, the complete variable domain reads DTGVSQNPRHKITKRGQNVTFRCDPISEHNRLYWYRQTLGQGPEFLTYFQNEAQLEKSRLLSDRFSAERPKGSFSTLEIQRTEQGDSAMYLCAVGDLSSEAFFGQGTRLTVV.

This clone was observed once. J is TRBJ2-7 and V is TRBV5-1; no clear D. V was trimmed by 0 bases and J by 4 bases, leaving 5 bases between them. CDR1 and CDR2 from the germline V gene are SGHRS and YFSETQ. This CDR3 is built from 12 residues. CDR3: CASSLGGYEQYF. The CDR3 coding sequence is TGCGCCAGCAGCTTGGGGGGTTACGAGCAGTACTTC.

This chain connects TRBV19 to TRBJ2-1; 10 bases fit TRBD2. Germline CDR1 reads LNHDA; CDR2 reads SQIVND (reference sequence). Trimming removed 6 bases from V and 6 bases from J; junction bases left unmatched: 5. The CDR3 is 14 amino acids. CDR3 residues: CASRASGGFNEQFF. The CDR3, as DNA: TGTGCCAGTAGGGCTAGCGGGGGATTCAATGAGCAGTTCTTC.

The chain employs TRBV7-9 and TRBJ1-2; D not certain. The germline V gene encodes CDR1 SEHNR and CDR2 FQNEAQ (reference sequence). Trimming stripped 3 bases from V and 4 bases from J, with 24 bases between. The CDR3 loop spans 18 amino acids. CDR3 in amino acids: CASSFSLGNPSVAYGYTF. In nucleotides, the CDR3 is TGTGCCAGCAGCTTCTCTTTGGGGAACCCTTCCGTGGCCTATGGCTACACCTTC.

This clone ranks as medium-sized. J is TRBJ1-1 and V is TRBV28, with D hard to call. The V gene's germline CDR1 is MDHEN and CDR2 SYDVKM. The CDR3 has 13 residues. V shed 5 bases and J shed 2 bases, with 9 bases lying between them. In DNA form, the CDR3 reads TGTGCCAGCAGTGGAGTTGAAAACACTGAAGCTTTCTTT. This encodes CASSGVENTEAFF.